The T cell receptor (beta chain) under discussion was sequenced for a study of CD8 T cells in ankylosing spondylitis. The CDR3 spans 17 residues. Germline assignment: CDR1 SGHVS and CDR2 FQNEAQ. V dropped 1 base and J dropped 1; count of bases not matched to a gene: 9. As for this clonotype: Its antigen is currently unknown.

Quantitative molecular-barcoded 5'-RACE generated the TCR beta libraries. TCRdb recomputed calls from the 5' RACE reads with MiXCR, one row per CDR3 protein. The sample lists 390,000 or so distinct CDR3 sequences; about a fifth were seen once. Study results and caveats: In reactive arthritis synovial fluid and blood, some motif variants had been reported before. Matched ankylosing spondylitis synovial fluid reportedly contained a significantly enriched population of disease-linked clones. Apparently characteristic of ankylosing spondylitis blood was a TCR beta motif (eight highly homologous variants). The disease-linked clones had a CD8+ phenotype and low blood frequencies.

The sample comprised blood, either unsorted or a sorted T cell fraction (not recorded which). The TCR sequence derives from a male donor with ankylosing spondylitis. The V gene is TRBV7-8, the J gene TRBJ2-7; the match to TRBD1 covers 8 bases. The CDR3 nucleotides are TGTGCCAGCAGCTTAGAGCAAAGGACAGGGCTTTCCTACGAGCAGTACTTC. The encoded protein is CASSLEQRTGLSYEQYF. Variable domain in full (rest from reference TRBV7-8 and TRBJ2-7): GAGVSQSPRYKVAKRGQDVALRCDPISGHVSLFWYQQALGQGPEFLTYFQNEAQLDKSGLPSDRFFAERPEGSVSTLKIQRTQQEDSAVYLCASSLEQRTGLSYEQYFGPGTRLTVT.